This T cell receptor (beta chain) comes out of a study of blood T cell repertoires in COVID-19. Background on the study: Italy, Spain and the United States were the sources of the convalescent and acute COVID-19 samples. Sample material is recorded as cDNA or gDNA derived from T cells, B-cell-depleted T cells, or PBMCs.

The CDR3 runs 16 residues. The germline gives CDR1 SGHAT, CDR2 FQDESV (reference sequence). V shed 3 bases, J shed 5 bases, and the junction held 6 bases outside the gene matches. Original analysis: Reference gene primers were amplified, and this amplification served to estimate nucleated cell counts. Method: immunoSEQ multiplex PCR; TCRdb's copy keeps in-frame clones and lacks some. V and J calls and clone size follow that table, whereas D and trimming were derived from the DNA. The data contain 170,000 or so clones, roughly nine tenths of them seen just once; the ten biggest clones take up approximately 2%.

This clonotype was obtained from a man between 18 and 35 years old who had recovered from COVID-19. Sequences were obtained from peripheral blood. The chain is built from TRBV11-1 and TRBJ2-2; 10 bases are shared with TRBD1. Here the CDR3 reads CASSFRRQGATGELFF. The CDR3 DNA reads as TGTGCCAGCAGCTTTAGGAGACAGGGGGCAACCGGGGAGCTGTTTTTT.